The sequence of this TCR beta chain was determined in a study of T-cell memory formation after mild COVID-19 (dated by TCRdb to 2020 to 2023). Study-wide context: Most TCR sequence clusters were specific to one of the two donors. T-cell clones expanding and contracting after mild COVID-19 in a couple of donors were tracked by longitudinal TCRalpha and TCRbeta repertoire sequencing. The cohort was made up of two young adult volunteers, one female and one male, who were previously healthy. Study-level results and caveats: Only two mild cases were covered by the study, and larger cohorts that include severe cases with pre-infection samples were considered necessary. Contracting CD4+ clones turned up mainly in the CM and EM memory subsets, whereas EMRA was where CD8+ clones were enriched. SARS-CoV-2 specificity of the second-wave clones peaking on day 37 was not confirmed. Some responding clones were detected in pre-infection memory, which suggested that pre-existing cross-reactive memory T cells had joined the SARS-CoV-2 response. Clones contracting from day 15 to 85 had balanced CD4/CD8 phenotypes, while a second wave expanding from day 15 to 37 was biased towards CD4+.

The listed sequencing device is Illumina NovaSeq 6000. TCRalpha and TCRbeta cDNA libraries were constructed by 5'RACE with constant-segment primers, with sample barcodes and unique molecular identifiers being introduced. Trizol reagent was used to extract RNA from every sample. Libraries were amplified in two PCR steps, with a second sample barcode and Illumina TruSeq adapters added in the second step. Sequencing of the libraries was done on an Illumina NovaSeq, producing 2 x 150 bp paired-end reads. The original pipeline was this. With migec v1.2.7, reads were demultiplexed and then collapsed into UMI-guided consensus sequences. Using mixcr v2.1.11, UMI consensuses were aligned to TRA and TRB V and J templates and then assembled into clonotypes. A clonotype was counted as expanded or contracted only when both edgeR and NoisET called the clonotype significant, with the noise models trained on biological replicates. For edgeR calls, the thresholds were a false discovery rate-adjusted p below 0.01 and a log2 fold-change of 1. As an exploratory analysis of dynamics, max-normalized trajectories of the 1000 most abundant clonotypes were examined with PCA combined with hierarchical clustering. Each responding clone was given a CD4 or CD8 phenotype based on the CD4+ and CD8+ repertoires, which had been sequenced separately. The raw public data were reprocessed by TCRdb itself: fastp quality trimming at Q25, MiXCR clonotype calling, in-frame beta chains only. CDR3 protein duplicates are merged, each entry listing the most common genes and DNA. The V and J calls come from TCRdb's annotation, not from the publication. In this sample the table shows hundreds of thousands of distinct CDR3 sequences, roughly an eighth of which occur a single time. The ten largest clones take up about 24% of the sample.

This clonotype appeared many times. Its specific antigen is unknown. Per-base qualities were not stored, and no clone one base away is much larger. PBMCs were isolated by Ficoll-Paque density gradient centrifugation. The CDR3 starts with the cysteine, ends with the phenylalanine, and has 14 residues. The DNA shown is the 42-base CDR3, in frame from base 1. From a lookup of the germline V gene, CDR1 and CDR2 are SNHLY and FYNNEI. Compared with germline, V lacks 6 bases and J lacks 1 base; bases without a gene match: 3. This sequence uses TRBV2 and TRBJ2-3; the junction holds 8 bases that match TRBD2. Sequences were obtained from PBMCs or a T cell subset sorted from them (not recorded which). This sequence originates from a man aged 18 to 35 who had mild COVID-19 (a few samples of this study predate the infection). The sample titles of this study are shuffled in the database, so cell type and time point are left out; the donor was told from shared clones. The CDR3 region has the sequence CASRPLAGTDTQYF. The DNA is TGTGCCAGCAGACCACTAGCGGGCACAGATACGCAGTATTTT.